This T cell receptor beta chain derives from a study of blood T cell repertoires in COVID-19. Overall study: Donors in the United States, Italy and Spain gave samples during acute or convalescent COVID-19. PBMCs, B-cell-depleted T cells, or T cells provided the cDNA or gDNA that made up the material.

CDR3 length: 14 amino acids. V was clipped by 4 bases and J by 6 bases; unmatched bases: 5. CDR1 is MNHNY, CDR2 SVGAGI, per germline (reference sequence). Source study methods: Using reference gene primer amplification, nucleated cell counts were estimated. Profiled with immunoSEQ multiplex PCR; TCRdb holds only in-frame clones, not every one. From that table come the V and J calls and clone size; the DNA was used to work out D and trimming. The data hold about 150,000 clones, with over 75% observed a single time. The sample comprised peripheral blood. The rearrangement joins TRBV6-6 to TRBJ2-1; 8 positions agree with TRBD1. The source of this sequence is a woman in her thirties or forties with acute or convalescent COVID-19. Here the CDR3 DNA reads TGTGCCAGCAGTTTTCCCGGACAGGGCAATGAGCAGTTCTTC. Residues: CASSFPGQGNEQFF.